This entry describes one T cell receptor (beta chain). What it recognizes is unknown. Germline assignment: CDR1 SEHNR and CDR2 FQNEAQ (reference sequence). V was trimmed by 9 bases and J by 6 bases, leaving 14 bases between them. This CDR3 is built from 12 residues. The data were taken from a study of cytomegalovirus exposure and HLA in healthy donors. Study at large: A prior analysis found roughly 110 million unique TCR beta sequences from 150 million to 200 million T cells.

The PCR employed 60 Vbeta primers together with 13 Jbeta primers. The assay was immunoSEQ multiplex PCR, and TCRdb's table has in-frame clones only and misses some. The sample lists fewer than 200,000 clones, roughly 80% occurring once. Study-wide findings and caveats: A few chains tied to CMV proved CMV antigen-specific in vitro. The study put 150 or so TCR beta chains on its list as cytomegalovirus-associated. In a later analysis, 15,000 to 20,000 TCR beta sequences were associated with HLA alleles at 0.05 false discovery rate.

The chain links TRBV7-9 to TRBJ1-1; D perhaps matches TRBD1 (6 bases). The origin of this receptor is a human donor in good health. The source material was PBMCs. In DNA form, the CDR3 reads TGTGCCAGTTTTAGGGACACCTCTGAAGCTTTCTTT. This codes for CASFRDTSEAFF.